The present entry profiles one TCR beta chain with its context. This clonotype was seen ten or more times. The clone's antigen remains unknown. Base-call qualities are not available, and no considerably larger clone is one nucleotide away. The CDR3 runs 14 amino acids, cysteine and phenylalanine included. Here the CDR3 DNA is all that survives: 42 bases in frame from base 1. V is pruned by 4 bases and J by 4 bases, leaving 3 bases of the junction without a gene match. Looking up the germline V gene yields CDR1 SQVTM and CDR2 ANQGSEA. Library method: RT-PCR. The instrument given in TCRdb is Illumina HiSeq 2500. In TCRdb, the public reads were trimmed at Q25 with fastp and aligned with MiXCR, with productive beta chains retained. CDR3 protein duplicates are merged, each entry listing the most common genes and DNA. The sample table lists about 780,000 distinct CDR3 sequences, under 20% of them with a count of one. 11% of the sample belongs to the ten largest clones.

These data belong to a study of response to subunit inactivated influenza vaccine (dated by TCRdb to the late 2010s). About the full investigation: To follow how T cells responded to a trivalent subunit inactivated influenza vaccine, the researchers relied on deep quantitative profiling of the T cell receptor repertoire. What the authors observed across the whole study: According to the authors, only a limited number of new T cells may be recruited by each seasonal influenza vaccination.

The sequence was obtained from a man aged 45-65 years who received an inactivated influenza vaccine. Donor details come from another sample of the same person, matched by shared clones. The sequence is built from TRBV29-1 and TRBJ2-3, with 12 bases aligning to TRBD1. The sequencing here drew on PBMCs from blood, taken roughly 5 days after vaccination. The sequence in DNA is TGCAGCGTTGCGGGACAGGGGGCTTCAGATACGCAGTATTTT. Its translation reads: CSVAGQGASDTQYF.